This TCR beta chain derives from a study of patients and donors after allogeneic stem cell transplantation. TCRdb reanalysed the RT-PCR reads using MiXCR and keeps one entry per CDR3 protein. The sample gives about 960,000 distinct CDR3 sequences, 15% to 20% of which show up once; 5% to 7.5% is in the top ten. V shed 8 bases and J shed 3 bases, with 11 bases lying between them. The CDR3 runs 14 residues. Germline assignment: CDR1 LNHNV and CDR2 YYDKDF (reference sequence). This clonotype showed up just once. V gene TRBV15 combines with J gene TRBJ2-6, with a possible D match to TRBD2 (5 bases). The sample taken for sequencing was blood, either unsorted or a sorted T cell fraction (not recorded which). The clonotype comes from a human donor who was either an allogeneic HSCT recipient or a stem cell or donor lymphocyte infusion donor (not recorded which). It is not recorded whose cells these are; they may come from a transplant donor. CDR3 sequence (DNA): TGTGCCACCGGTGGGAGCAGTGGGGCCAACGTCCTGACTTTC. It specifies CATGGSSGANVLTF.